Following are 4 T cell receptor beta chains from one sample sequenced in a study of T cells after yellow fever vaccination. TCRdb reprocessed the 5' RACE reads with MiXCR, giving one entry per CDR3 protein. The sample records roughly 340,000 distinct CDR3 sequences, 8.7% being singletons. The specimen was PBMCs, collected on the day of the first yellow fever vaccination. The receptors here all came from a man aged 18-30 years who received the YFV17D yellow fever vaccine.

The chain carries TRBV7-9 and TRBJ2-1, with D unresolved. The CDR3 has 15 amino acids. Trimming removed 2 bases from V and 8 bases from J, with 16 bases in between. Germline V gene sequence: CDR1 SEHNR, CDR2 FQNEAQ (reference sequence). This CDR3 reads CASSLSHPLLDEQFF. DNA of the CDR3: TGTGCCAGCAGCTTATCCCACCCCCTGCTGGATGAGCAGTTCTTC.

This clonotype turned up a few times. This chain joins TRBV12-3 or TRBV12-4 and TRBJ2-3; D might be TRBD1 (6 bases). The V gene lost 6 bases and the J gene lost 1 base, with 14 bases spanning the gap. The CDR3 totals 15 residues. DNA for the CDR3: TGTGCCAGCAGCCCTGGGGACACCCGCACAGATACGCAGTATTTT. It encodes CASSPGDTRTDTQYF.

This clonotype was counted a few times. This chain joins TRBV19 and TRBJ1-5; TRBD1 aligns across 7 bases. V lost 7 bases and J lost 2; bases outside the gene matches: 5. Germline V gene lookup returns CDR1 LNHDA and CDR2 SQIVND (reference sequence). This CDR3 is built from 14 residues. The CDR3: CASTRQGGNQPQHF. For the CDR3, the DNA is TGTGCCAGTACAAGACAGGGTGGCAATCAGCCCCAGCATTTT.

CDR3 residues: CSARDIGLAKNIQYF. The CDR3 region has the DNA TGCAGTGCTAGGGACATAGGTCTAGCCAAAAACATTCAGTACTTC. The rearrangement uses TRBV20-1 and TRBJ2-4; TRBD1 is a possible D gene (5 bases). CDR1 and CDR2 (germline): DFQATT, SNEGSKA (reference sequence). The CDR3 consists of 15 residues. Trimming stripped 3 bases from V and 0 bases from J, with 12 bases between.